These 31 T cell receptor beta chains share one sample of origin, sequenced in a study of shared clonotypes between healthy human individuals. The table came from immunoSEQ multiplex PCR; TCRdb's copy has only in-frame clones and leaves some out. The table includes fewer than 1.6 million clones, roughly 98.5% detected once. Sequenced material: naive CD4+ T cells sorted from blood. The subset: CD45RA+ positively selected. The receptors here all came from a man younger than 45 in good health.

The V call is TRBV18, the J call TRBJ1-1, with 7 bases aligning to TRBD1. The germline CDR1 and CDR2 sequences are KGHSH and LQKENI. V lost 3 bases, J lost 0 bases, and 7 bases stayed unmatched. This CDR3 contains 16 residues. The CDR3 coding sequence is TGTGCCAGCTCACCCAGGGGGTTTAATCTGAACACTGAAGCTTTCTTT. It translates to CASSPRGFNLNTEAFF.

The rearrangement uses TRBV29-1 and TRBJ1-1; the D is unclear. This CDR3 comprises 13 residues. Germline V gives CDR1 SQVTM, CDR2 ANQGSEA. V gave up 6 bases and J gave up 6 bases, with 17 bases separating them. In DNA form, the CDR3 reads TGCAGCGTGGGAAGCCGCCTAAGGCCTGAAGCTTTCTTT. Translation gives CSVGSRLRPEAFF.

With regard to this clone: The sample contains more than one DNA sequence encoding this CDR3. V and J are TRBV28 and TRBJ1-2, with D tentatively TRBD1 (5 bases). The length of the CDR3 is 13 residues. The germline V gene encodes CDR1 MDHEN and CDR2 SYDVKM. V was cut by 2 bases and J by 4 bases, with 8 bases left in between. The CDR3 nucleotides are TGTGCCAGCAGTTTAGTCGGGGCCTATGGCTACACCTTC. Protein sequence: CASSLVGAYGYTF.

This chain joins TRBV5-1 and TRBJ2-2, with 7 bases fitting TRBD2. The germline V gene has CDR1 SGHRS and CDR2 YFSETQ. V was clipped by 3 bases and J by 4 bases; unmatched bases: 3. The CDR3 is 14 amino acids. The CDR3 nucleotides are TGCGCCAGCAGCTCGCGGACTAGCACCGGGGAGCTGTTTTTT. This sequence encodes CASSSRTSTGELFF.

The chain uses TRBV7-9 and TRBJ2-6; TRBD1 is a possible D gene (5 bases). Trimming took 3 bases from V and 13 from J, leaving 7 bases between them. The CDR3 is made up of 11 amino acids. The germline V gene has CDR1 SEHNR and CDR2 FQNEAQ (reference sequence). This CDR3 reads CASSFSGVLTF. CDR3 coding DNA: TGTGCCAGCAGCTTTTCAGGGGTCCTGACTTTC.

The CDR3 protein is CASSRTSGYTDTQYF. The CDR3 nucleotides read TGTGCCAGCAGCCGGACTAGCGGTTACACAGATACGCAGTATTTT. The chain joins TRBV6-6 to TRBJ2-3, with 10 bases matching TRBD2. The CDR3 consists of 15 residues. After removal of 6 bases from V and 2 bases from J, the junction contained 5 bases not matched to a gene. Germline values: CDR1 MNHNY, CDR2 SVGAGI (reference sequence).

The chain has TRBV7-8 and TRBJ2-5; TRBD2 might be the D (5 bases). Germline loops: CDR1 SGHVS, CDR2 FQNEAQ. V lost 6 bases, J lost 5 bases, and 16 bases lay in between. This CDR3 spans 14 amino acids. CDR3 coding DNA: TGTGCCAGCAGGCGAGCGGCTGGGGTCGAGACCCAGTACTTC. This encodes CASRRAAGVETQYF. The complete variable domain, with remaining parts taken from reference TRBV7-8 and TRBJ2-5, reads GAGVSQSPRYKVAKRGQDVALRCDPISGHVSLFWYQQALGQGPEFLTYFQNEAQLDKSGLPSDRFFAERPEGSVSTLKIQRTQQEDSAVYLCASRRAAGVETQYFGPGTRLLVL.

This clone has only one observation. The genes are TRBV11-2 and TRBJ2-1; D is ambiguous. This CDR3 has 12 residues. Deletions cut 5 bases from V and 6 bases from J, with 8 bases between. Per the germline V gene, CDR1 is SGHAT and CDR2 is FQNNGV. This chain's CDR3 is CASSNRANEQFF. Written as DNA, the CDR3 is TGTGCCAGCAGCAACAGAGCCAATGAGCAGTTCTTC.

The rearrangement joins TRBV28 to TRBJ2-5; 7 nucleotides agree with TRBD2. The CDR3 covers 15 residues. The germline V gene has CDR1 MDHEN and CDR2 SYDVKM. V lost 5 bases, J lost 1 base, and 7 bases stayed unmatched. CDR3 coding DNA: TGTGCCAGCAGTCAGTCCACTAGCGCCCAAGAGACCCAGTACTTC. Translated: CASSQSTSAQETQYF.

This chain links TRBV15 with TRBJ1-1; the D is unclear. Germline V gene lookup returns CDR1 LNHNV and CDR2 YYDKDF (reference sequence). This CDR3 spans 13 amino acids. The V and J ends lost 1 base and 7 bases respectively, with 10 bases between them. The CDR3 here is CATSRVPTHEAFF. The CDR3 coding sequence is TGTGCCACCAGCAGAGTACCGACCCATGAAGCTTTCTTT. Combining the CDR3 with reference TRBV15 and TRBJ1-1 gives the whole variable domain DAMVIQNPRYQVTQFGKPVTLSCSQTLNHNVMYWYQQKSSQAPKLLFHYYDKDFNNEADTPDNFQSRRPNTSFCFLDIRSPGLGDTAMYLCATSRVPTHEAFFGQGTRLTVV.

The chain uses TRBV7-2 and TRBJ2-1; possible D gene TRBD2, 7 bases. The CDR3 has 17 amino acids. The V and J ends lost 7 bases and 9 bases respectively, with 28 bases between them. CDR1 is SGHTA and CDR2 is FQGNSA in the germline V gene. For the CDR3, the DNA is TGTGCCAGCACTATCAAAGGGAGGGATCCCGGGACAATTGAGCAGTTCTTC. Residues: CASTIKGRDPGTIEQFF.

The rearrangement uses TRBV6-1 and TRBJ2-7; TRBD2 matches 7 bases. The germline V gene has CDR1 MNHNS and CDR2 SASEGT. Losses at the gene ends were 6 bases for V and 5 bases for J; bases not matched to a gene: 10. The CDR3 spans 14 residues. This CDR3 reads CASRARGGLDEQYF. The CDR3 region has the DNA TGTGCCAGCAGGGCAAGGGGAGGGTTGGACGAGCAGTACTTC.

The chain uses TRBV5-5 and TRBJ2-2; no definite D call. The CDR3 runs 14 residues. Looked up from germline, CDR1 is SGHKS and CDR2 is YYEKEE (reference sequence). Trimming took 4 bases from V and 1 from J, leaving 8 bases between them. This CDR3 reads CASSPTQNTGELFF. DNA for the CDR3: TGTGCCAGCAGCCCGACACAGAACACCGGGGAGCTGTTTTTT.

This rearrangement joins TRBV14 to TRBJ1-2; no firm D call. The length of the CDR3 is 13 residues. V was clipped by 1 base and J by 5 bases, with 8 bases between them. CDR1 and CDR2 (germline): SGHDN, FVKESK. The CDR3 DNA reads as TGTGCCAGCAGCCAAGTTCGGCGGTATGGCTACACCTTC. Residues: CASSQVRRYGYTF.

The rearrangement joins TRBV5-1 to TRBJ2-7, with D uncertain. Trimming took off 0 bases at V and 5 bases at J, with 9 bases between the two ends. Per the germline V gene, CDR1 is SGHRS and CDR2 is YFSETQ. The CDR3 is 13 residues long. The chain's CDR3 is CASSLETINEQYF. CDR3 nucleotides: TGCGCCAGCAGCTTGGAGACAATCAACGAGCAGTACTTC.

In DNA, the CDR3 is TGTGCCAGCAGTTTACTTCGATTGAACTCTGGAAACACCATATATTTT. Protein product: CASSLLRLNSGNTIYF. The rearrangement uses TRBV28 and TRBJ1-3, with unresolved D. V shed 2 bases and J shed 0 bases, with 11 bases lying between them. CDR1 and CDR2 from the germline V gene are MDHEN and SYDVKM. This CDR3 has 16 residues.

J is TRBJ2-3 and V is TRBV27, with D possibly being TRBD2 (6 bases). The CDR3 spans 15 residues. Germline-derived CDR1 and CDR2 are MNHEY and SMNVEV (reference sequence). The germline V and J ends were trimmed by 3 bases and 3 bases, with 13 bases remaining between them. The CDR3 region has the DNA TGTGCCAGCAGTTTCCTCGGGGGTGGGACAGATACGCAGTATTTT. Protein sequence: CASSFLGGGTDTQYF.

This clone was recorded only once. The CDR3 here is CASSPSGAWETQYF. The CDR3 region has the DNA TGTGCCAGCAGCCCGAGCGGCGCCTGGGAGACCCAGTACTTC. The chain uses TRBV7-6 and TRBJ2-5; TRBD2 might be the D (5 bases). The CDR3 sequence is 14 residues long. The germline V and J ends were trimmed by 5 bases and 5 bases, with 15 bases remaining between them. Germline V gives CDR1 SGHVS, CDR2 FNYEAQ.

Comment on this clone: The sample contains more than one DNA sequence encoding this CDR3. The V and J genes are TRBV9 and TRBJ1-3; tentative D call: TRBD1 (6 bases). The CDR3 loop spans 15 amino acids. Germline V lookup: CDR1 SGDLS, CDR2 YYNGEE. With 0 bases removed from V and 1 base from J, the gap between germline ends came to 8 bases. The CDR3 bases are TGTGCCAGCAGCGTAGGACAGGTGTCTGGAAACACCATATATTTT. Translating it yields CASSVGQVSGNTIYF.

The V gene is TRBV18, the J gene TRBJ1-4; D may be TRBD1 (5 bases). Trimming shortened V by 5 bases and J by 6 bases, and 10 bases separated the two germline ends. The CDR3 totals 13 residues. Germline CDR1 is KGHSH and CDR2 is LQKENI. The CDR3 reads CASSSRGYEKLFF. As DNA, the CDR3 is TGTGCCAGCTCATCCCGGGGGTATGAAAAACTGTTTTTT.

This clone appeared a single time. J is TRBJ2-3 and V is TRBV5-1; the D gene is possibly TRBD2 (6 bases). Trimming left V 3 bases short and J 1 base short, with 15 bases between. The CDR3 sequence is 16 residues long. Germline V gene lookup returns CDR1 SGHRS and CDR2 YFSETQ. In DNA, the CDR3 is TGCGCCAGCAGCTCACTAGCCCCGACCGGCACAGATACGCAGTATTTT. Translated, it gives CASSSLAPTGTDTQYF. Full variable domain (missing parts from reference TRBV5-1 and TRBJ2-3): KAGVTQTPRYLIKTRGQQVTLSCSPISGHRSVSWYQQTPGQGLQFLFEYFSETQRNKGNFPGRFSGRQFSNSRSEMNVSTLELGDSALYLCASSSLAPTGTDTQYFGPGTRLTVL.

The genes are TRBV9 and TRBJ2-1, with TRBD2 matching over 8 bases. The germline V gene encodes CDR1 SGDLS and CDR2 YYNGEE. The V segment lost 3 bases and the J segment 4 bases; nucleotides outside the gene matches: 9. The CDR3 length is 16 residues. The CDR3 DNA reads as TGTGCCAGCAGCGCCGGGCTGGCGGGAGGATACAATGAGCAGTTCTTC. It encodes CASSAGLAGGYNEQFF.

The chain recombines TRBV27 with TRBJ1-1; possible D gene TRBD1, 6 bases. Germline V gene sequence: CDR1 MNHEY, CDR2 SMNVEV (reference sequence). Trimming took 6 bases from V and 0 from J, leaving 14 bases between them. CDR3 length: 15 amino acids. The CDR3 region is CASRRADRMNTEAFF. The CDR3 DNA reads TGTGCCAGCAGAAGAGCTGACAGGATGAACACTGAAGCTTTCTTT.

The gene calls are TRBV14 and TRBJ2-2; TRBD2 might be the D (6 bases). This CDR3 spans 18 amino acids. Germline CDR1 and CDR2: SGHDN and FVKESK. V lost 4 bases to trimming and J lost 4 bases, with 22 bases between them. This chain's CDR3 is CASSLPRGGRVGTGELFF. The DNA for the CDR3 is TGTGCCAGCAGCCTCCCACGAGGAGGGAGAGTCGGCACCGGGGAGCTGTTTTTT.

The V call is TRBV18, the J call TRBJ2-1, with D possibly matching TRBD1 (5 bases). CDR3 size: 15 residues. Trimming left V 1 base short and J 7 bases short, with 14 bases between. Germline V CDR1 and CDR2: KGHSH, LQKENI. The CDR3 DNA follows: TGTGCCAGCTCACCACGGATCGCAAAGGGGAATGAGCAGTTCTTC. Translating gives CASSPRIAKGNEQFF.

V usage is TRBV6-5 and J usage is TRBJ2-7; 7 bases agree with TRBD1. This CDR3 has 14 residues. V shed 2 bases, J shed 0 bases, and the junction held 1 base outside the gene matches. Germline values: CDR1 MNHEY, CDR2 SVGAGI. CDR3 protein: CASSYNRGSYEQYF. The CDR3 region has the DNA TGTGCCAGCAGTTACAACAGGGGCTCCTACGAGCAGTACTTC.

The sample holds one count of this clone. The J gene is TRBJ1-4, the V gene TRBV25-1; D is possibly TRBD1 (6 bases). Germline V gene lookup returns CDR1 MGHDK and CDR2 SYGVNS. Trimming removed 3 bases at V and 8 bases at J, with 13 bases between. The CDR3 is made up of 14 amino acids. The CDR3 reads CASSDPRQEEKLFF. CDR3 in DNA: TGTGCCAGCAGTGATCCCAGACAGGAAGAAAAACTGTTTTTT.

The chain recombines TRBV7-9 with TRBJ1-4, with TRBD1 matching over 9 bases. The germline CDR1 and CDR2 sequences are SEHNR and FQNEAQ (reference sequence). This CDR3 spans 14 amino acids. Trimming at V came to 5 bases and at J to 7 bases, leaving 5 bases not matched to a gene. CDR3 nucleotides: TGTGCCAGCAGCCCGGGGACAGGGAGTGAAAAACTGTTTTTT. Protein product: CASSPGTGSEKLFF.

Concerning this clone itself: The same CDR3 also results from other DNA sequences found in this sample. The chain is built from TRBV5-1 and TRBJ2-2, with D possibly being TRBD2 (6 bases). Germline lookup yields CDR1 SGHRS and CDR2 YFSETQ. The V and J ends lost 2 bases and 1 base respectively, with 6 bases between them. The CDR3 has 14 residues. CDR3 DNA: TGCGCCAGCAGCTTCGGGGGGAACACCGGGGAGCTGTTTTTT. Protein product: CASSFGGNTGELFF.

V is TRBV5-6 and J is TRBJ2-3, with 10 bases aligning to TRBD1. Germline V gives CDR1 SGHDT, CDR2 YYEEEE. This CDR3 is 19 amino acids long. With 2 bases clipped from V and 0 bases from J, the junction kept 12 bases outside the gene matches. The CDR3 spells CASSFRFRDRGTSTDTQYF. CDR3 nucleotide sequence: TGTGCCAGCAGCTTCCGGTTCCGGGACAGGGGAACTAGCACAGATACGCAGTATTTT.

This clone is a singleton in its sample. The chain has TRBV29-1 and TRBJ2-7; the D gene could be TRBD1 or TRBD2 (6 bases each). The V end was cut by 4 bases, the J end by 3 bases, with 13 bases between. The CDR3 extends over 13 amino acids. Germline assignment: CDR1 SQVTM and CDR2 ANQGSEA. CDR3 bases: TGCAGCGTTGCGCGGGACATTAGCTACGAGCAGTACTTC. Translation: CSVARDISYEQYF.